In this sample, the clone carrying this TCR beta chain turned up a few times. The antigen remains unidentified. This record belongs to a study of beta chain features in type 1 diabetes. Overall study context: No age, gender or cell yield differences were seen between patients and healthy donors.

Points from the study as a whole: A moderate, significant TCRB CDR3 shortening appeared in type 1 diabetes across four CD4+ subsets.

The authors reverse transcribed all of the isolated RNA, so sequencing captured expressed TCRB transcripts. Sequencing was performed with immunoSEQ multiplex PCR; in TCRdb, only in-frame clones are kept and a portion is missing. The sample lists more than 150,000 clones; roughly 9% were seen once. Germline values: CDR1 SGHKS, CDR2 YYEKEE (reference sequence). Trimming cost V 0 bases and J 2 bases; bases outside gene matches: 6. The CDR3 totals 17 residues. Staining for CD45RO/CCR7/CD25/CD127/CD95/CD27 allowed sorting of CD4+ naive, central memory, regulatory and stem cell-like memory cells. Sequenced: central memory CD4+ T cells from blood. The rearrangement links TRBV5-5 to TRBJ2-5, with 11 nucleotides matching TRBD2. This TCR was recovered from a woman aged 25 to 39 with type 1 diabetes. CDR3 residues: CASSLGPGLADQETQYF. CDR3 sequence (DNA): TGTGCCAGCAGCTTGGGTCCGGGACTAGCGGATCAAGAGACCCAGTACTTC.